This record looks at one TCR beta chain sequence and its context. As yet, its antigen is unknown. This entry belongs to a study of cytomegalovirus exposure and HLA in healthy donors. Study-wide findings and caveats: Associated with cytomegalovirus, according to the listing, were approximately 160 TCR beta chains.

The PCR made use of 60 Vbeta and 13 Jbeta primers. Generated by immunoSEQ multiplex PCR, the TCRdb table keeps only in-frame clones and is missing some. The sample has some 150,000 clones, around 80% seen once. Sample: PBMCs. The origin of this receptor is a woman younger than 30 in good health and CMV-seronegative.

The CDR3 region has the DNA TGTGCCAGCAGTGAGAGCAGGGGGCTGAACACTGAAGCTTTCTTT. This gives the protein CASSESRGLNTEAFF. V and J are TRBV2 and TRBJ1-1; 8 bases map to TRBD1. Germline V lookup: CDR1 SNHLY, CDR2 FYNNEI. V shed 3 bases and J 0 bases; nucleotides not matched to a gene: 3. The length of the CDR3 is 15 residues.